The clone carrying this T cell receptor beta chain has more than one count but fewer than ten. Its antigen is as yet unknown. Combining a sample-barcoded 5' primer with a J-beta primer mix, a second PCR ran for 7 to 11 cycles. In TCRdb, the 5' RACE reads were re-called with MiXCR into one record per CDR3 protein. The profile shows 800,000 to 950,000 distinct CDR3 sequences, 30% to 45% of them singletons. This CDR3 contains 15 residues. In germline, CDR1 is MGHRA, CDR2 YSYEKL. Trimming shortened V by 0 bases and J by 0 bases, and 9 bases separated the two germline ends. The record originates from a study of blood T cells in healthy people across ages. Overall study findings and caveats: Unsorted PBMC material precluded a definitive naive versus antigen-experienced comparison. Roughly linear declines in TCR beta diversity per million T cells occurred with age.

Healthy Russian Caucasian donors spanned ages roughly 6 to 90 years. Each donor supplied around 10 milliliters of peripheral blood. The origin of this receptor is a man between 18 and 29 years old in good health. The rearrangement links TRBV4-1 to TRBJ2-7, with D tentatively TRBD1 (5 bases). The sample comprised blood. CDR3 sequence (DNA): TGCGCCAGCAGCCAAGAATGGGGCGGCTCCTACGAGCAGTACTTC. This codes for CASSQEWGGSYEQYF.